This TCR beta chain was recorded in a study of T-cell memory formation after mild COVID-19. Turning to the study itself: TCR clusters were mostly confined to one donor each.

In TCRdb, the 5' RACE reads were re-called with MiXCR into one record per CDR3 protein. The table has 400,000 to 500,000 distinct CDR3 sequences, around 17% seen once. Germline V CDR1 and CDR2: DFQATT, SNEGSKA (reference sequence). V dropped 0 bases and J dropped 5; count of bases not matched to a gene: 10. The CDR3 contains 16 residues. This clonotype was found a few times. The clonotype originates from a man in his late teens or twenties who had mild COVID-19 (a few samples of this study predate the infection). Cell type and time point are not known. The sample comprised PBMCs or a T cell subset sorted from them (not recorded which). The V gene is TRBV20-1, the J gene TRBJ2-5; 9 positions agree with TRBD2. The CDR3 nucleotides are TGCAGTGCTAGAGATCTCGCGAGCGGGGGGCTTGAGACCCAGTACTTC. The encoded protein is CSARDLASGGLETQYF.